These T cell receptor beta chains were read from a single sample in a study of blood T cells in healthy people across ages. TCRdb used MiXCR to reprocess the 5' RACE reads, holding one entry per CDR3 protein. The sample lists about 380,000 distinct CDR3 sequences; 52% were seen once. Sequencing was done on a sample of blood. Receptor source: a man in his sixties in good health. Both conserved end residues are part of each CDR3. Fields, in order: clone size, V gene, J gene, D gene, CDR3 protein, CDR3 DNA. The D gene is left open where the match is weak. Rows may omit the clone size; those that give it use once, few, many or a size class.

clone_size: NA
v_call: TRBV20-1
j_call: TRBJ1-3
d_call: NA
cdr3_aa: CSVRGSGNTIYF
cdr3_nt: TGCAGTGTCCGGGGGTCGGGAAACACCATATATTTT

clone_size: few
v_call: TRBV20-1
j_call: TRBJ2-3
d_call: TRBD2
cdr3_aa: CSAREGLAGSTDTQYF
cdr3_nt: TGCAGTGCTAGAGAGGGACTAGCGGGTTCGACAGATACGCAGTATTTT

clone_size: NA
v_call: TRBV18
j_call: TRBJ2-1
d_call: TRBD1
cdr3_aa: CASSPRSDKQGNEQFF
cdr3_nt: TGTGCCAGCTCACCAAGATCGGACAAACAGGGGAATGAGCAGTTCTTC

clone_size: few
v_call: TRBV3-1
j_call: TRBJ2-4
d_call: NA
cdr3_aa: CASSQDPRFKNIQYF
cdr3_nt: TGTGCCAGCAGCCAAGACCCACGGTTCAAAAACATTCAGTACTTC

clone_size: NA
v_call: TRBV20-1
j_call: TRBJ1-2
d_call: NA
cdr3_aa: CSVPIPGSYGYTF
cdr3_nt: TGCAGTGTACCCATCCCGGGGAGTTATGGTTACACCTTC

clone_size: few
v_call: TRBV29-1
j_call: TRBJ1-1
d_call: TRBD1
cdr3_aa: CSVGDRVAFF
cdr3_nt: TGCAGCGTTGGGGACAGGGTGGCTTTCTTT

clone_size: NA
v_call: TRBV7-2
j_call: TRBJ2-5
d_call: NA
cdr3_aa: CASSPGWVQETQYF
cdr3_nt: TGTGCCAGCAGCCCCGGGTGGGTTCAAGAGACCCAGTACTTC

clone_size: NA
v_call: TRBV20-1
j_call: TRBJ1-6
d_call: NA
cdr3_aa: CSARDSSRSYNSPLHF
cdr3_nt: TGCAGTGCTAGAGATTCCAGCCGCTCCTATAATTCACCCCTCCACTTT

clone_size: NA
v_call: TRBV10-3
j_call: TRBJ2-1
d_call: TRBD2
cdr3_aa: CAISDPPGLAGANYNEQFF
cdr3_nt: TGTGCCATCAGTGATCCCCCGGGACTAGCGGGAGCAAACTACAATGAGCAGTTCTTC

clone_size: few
v_call: TRBV7-9
j_call: TRBJ2-7
d_call: TRBD2
cdr3_aa: CASTGGGSYEQYF
cdr3_nt: TGTGCCAGCACCGGCGGGGGGTCATACGAGCAGTACTTC

clone_size: NA
v_call: TRBV7-3
j_call: TRBJ1-1
d_call: NA
cdr3_aa: CASSLRATDQRNTEAFF
cdr3_nt: TGTGCCAGCAGCTTAAGGGCCACGGACCAGAGGAACACTGAAGCTTTCTTT

clone_size: NA
v_call: TRBV19
j_call: TRBJ2-7
d_call: NA
cdr3_aa: CASSMPSPGNCEQYF
cdr3_nt: TGTGCCAGTAGTATGCCCAGCCCAGGTAATTGCGAGCAGTACTTC